The 22 T cell receptor beta chains listed next were all sequenced from one sample in a study of blood T cell repertoires in COVID-19. Produced via immunoSEQ multiplex PCR; TCRdb's table is partial and in-frame only. The sample holds 45,000 to 55,000 clones; approximately 87% are singletons and the top ten take approximately 5%. Sequencing used peripheral blood. Every receptor here comes from a human donor in a cohort sampled during active COVID-19.

This clone was counted a few times. CDR3 in DNA: TGTGCCAGCAAAGTATCAGGGAGGGGGGACACTGAAGCTTTCTTT. Encoded protein: CASKVSGRGDTEAFF. The V and J genes are TRBV6-5 and TRBJ1-1; perhaps TRBD1 as D (6 bases). The CDR3 spans 15 residues. CDR1 is MNHEY and CDR2 is SVGAGI in the germline V gene. Trimming pared 7 bases from V and 3 bases from J, leaving 18 bases between.

DNA for the CDR3: TGTGCCAGCAGCCTATACTCTATGCGGGGCACTGAAGCTTTCTTT. Its translation is CASSLYSMRGTEAFF. This rearrangement joins TRBV14 to TRBJ1-1; D remains ambiguous. The CDR3 contains 15 residues. CDR1 and CDR2 from the germline V gene are SGHDN and FVKESK. V gave up 4 bases and J gave up 4 bases, with 16 bases separating them.

This sequence joins TRBV5-8 and TRBJ2-3; 9 bases fit TRBD1. The CDR3 runs to 16 residues. Germline loops: CDR1 SGHTS, CDR2 YDEGEE. Trimming at V came to 4 bases and at J to 2 bases, leaving 8 bases not matched to a gene. The chain's CDR3 is CASSPGTGILTDTQYF. The CDR3, as DNA: TGTGCCAGCAGCCCCGGGACAGGGATACTCACAGATACGCAGTATTTT.

The chain is built from TRBV4-1 and TRBJ2-5, with D tentatively TRBD1 (6 bases). This CDR3 has 14 residues. The germline V gene encodes CDR1 MGHRA and CDR2 YSYEKL. Trimming cost V 1 base and J 7 bases, with 13 bases left between them. In DNA form, the CDR3 reads TGCGCCAGCAGCCAAGGACAGGAACACGGGACCCAGTACTTC. Protein product: CASSQGQEHGTQYF.

This clone was counted a few times. This chain links TRBV7-3 with TRBJ2-7; 8 bases fit TRBD2. This CDR3 is built from 14 residues. Germline values: CDR1 SGHTA, CDR2 FQGTGA. V was clipped by 4 bases and J by 2 bases; unmatched bases: 4. The CDR3: CASSYSGATYEQYF. The CDR3 nucleotides read TGTGCCAGCAGCTATAGCGGGGCCACCTACGAGCAGTACTTC.

This clone has just a few counts. The chain carries TRBV11-2 and TRBJ1-1; no definite D call. CDR3 length: 14 amino acids. Germline lookup yields CDR1 SGHAT and CDR2 FQNNGV. Trimming pared 6 bases from V and 3 bases from J, leaving 14 bases between. CDR3 sequence reads: CASSILTDHTEAFF. CDR3 DNA sequence: TGTGCCAGCAGTATCTTAACTGATCACACTGAAGCTTTCTTT.

The chain joins TRBV5-6 to TRBJ1-6; maybe TRBD1 (6 bases). There are 16 residues in the CDR3. The V and J ends lost 0 bases and 10 bases respectively, with 17 bases between them. Germline CDR1 reads SGHDT; CDR2 reads YYEEEE. The CDR3 reads CASSLGAGASDSPLHF. The CDR3 DNA is TGTGCCAGCAGCTTGGGGGCAGGGGCCTCGGACTCACCCCTCCACTTT.

This sequence joins TRBV6-1 and TRBJ2-2, with 9 bases lining up with TRBD2. The CDR3 is 16 residues long. V lost 4 bases to trimming and J lost 6 bases; unmatched junction nucleotides: 9. Germline CDR1 MNHNS, CDR2 SASEGT. This CDR3 reads CASSAPSGEWAGELFF. Here the CDR3 DNA reads TGTGCCAGCAGTGCCCCTAGCGGGGAATGGGCCGGGGAGCTGTTTTTT.

The rearrangement uses TRBV2 and TRBJ2-3; the match to TRBD2 covers 8 bases. In germline, CDR1 is SNHLY, CDR2 FYNNEI. V shed 4 bases and J 1 base; nucleotides not matched to a gene: 4. The CDR3 is made up of 15 amino acids. CDR3 sequence (DNA): TGTGCCAGCAGTGTTGGTAGCGGGGGCACAGATACGCAGTATTTT. Translated, it gives CASSVGSGGTDTQYF.

The genes are TRBV30 and TRBJ1-1; tentative D call: TRBD1 (6 bases). Germline V gene sequence: CDR1 GTSNPN, CDR2 SVGIG (reference sequence). The CDR3 sequence is 16 residues long. V was clipped by 1 base and J by 0 bases, with 15 bases between them. This chain's CDR3 is CAWSGRAGAMNTEAFF. The CDR3 nucleotides read TGTGCCTGGAGTGGCCGCGCAGGGGCCATGAACACTGAAGCTTTCTTT.

The rearrangement links TRBV6-2 or TRBV6-3 to TRBJ2-2; D gene ambiguous. CDR1 MNHEY and CDR2 SVGEGT come from the germline V gene. The CDR3 spans 16 residues. Trimming removed 0 bases at V and 5 bases at J, with 13 bases between. The CDR3 DNA sequence: TGTGCCAGCAGTTACTCGCGACAACAAAGGACCGGGGAGCTGTTTTTT. The encoded protein is CASSYSRQQRTGELFF.

The chain recombines TRBV3-1 (or the pseudogene TRBV3-2) with TRBJ1-2; D call uncertain. The CDR3 extends over 12 amino acids. Trimming took off 2 bases at V and 7 bases at J, with 8 bases between the two ends. Germline CDR1 reads LGHDT; CDR2 reads YNNKEL (reference sequence). Here the CDR3 reads CASSQPEVGYTF. Written as DNA, the CDR3 is TGTGCCAGCAGCCAACCGGAGGTTGGCTACACCTTC.

This clone came up a few times. The V gene is TRBV19, the J gene TRBJ2-7, with D possibly TRBD1 on 6 matching bases. Germline V CDR1 and CDR2: LNHDA, SQIVND (reference sequence). Trimming stripped 3 bases from V and 3 bases from J, with 15 bases between. The CDR3 extends over 15 amino acids. The CDR3 region has the DNA TGTGCCAGTAGTATTAGGAATTGGGACAACTACGAGCAGTACTTC. This sequence encodes CASSIRNWDNYEQYF. Full variable domain (missing parts from reference TRBV19 and TRBJ2-7): DGGITQSPKYLFRKEGQNVTLSCEQNLNHDAMYWYRQDPGQGLRLIYYSQIVNDFQKGDIAEGYSVSREKKESFPLTVTSAQKNPTAFYLCASSIRNWDNYEQYFGPGTRLTVT.

This chain connects TRBV6-2 or TRBV6-3 to TRBJ1-1, with 7 positions matching TRBD1. Unmatched junction bases numbered 3, after V lost 2 bases and J lost 3 bases. CDR1 and CDR2 from the germline V gene are MNHEY and SVGEGT. The CDR3 sequence is 14 residues long. CDR3 amino acids: CASSYGRGDTEAFF. DNA for the CDR3: TGTGCCAGCAGTTACGGCAGGGGGGACACTGAAGCTTTCTTT.

This sequence joins TRBV29-1 and TRBJ2-1, with D maybe TRBD1 (7 bases). With 4 bases removed from V and 1 base from J, the gap between germline ends came to 14 bases. This CDR3 is 15 amino acids long. Germline V lookup: CDR1 SQVTM, CDR2 ANQGSEA. The DNA of the CDR3 is TGCAGCGTTGTGTGGGCAGGGGGGTCCTACAATGAGCAGTTCTTC. Translation gives CSVVWAGGSYNEQFF.

The rearrangement uses TRBV4-2 and TRBJ2-5; D unresolved. Germline CDR1 LGHNA, CDR2 YNFKEQ. V shed 2 bases and J shed 5 bases, with 9 bases lying between them. The CDR3 is made up of 13 amino acids. The CDR3 sequence is CASSQSRIETQYF. The DNA for the CDR3 is TGTGCCAGCAGCCAATCGCGGATTGAGACCCAGTACTTC.

For the CDR3, the DNA is TGTGCCAGCAGGAGGTCGGGACAGGGCTCCTACGAGCAGTACTTC. Translation gives CASRRSGQGSYEQYF. V and J are TRBV25-1 and TRBJ2-7; 9 positions agree with TRBD1. Germline lookup yields CDR1 MGHDK and CDR2 SYGVNS. Trimming removed 6 bases from V and 0 bases from J; junction bases left unmatched: 6. The CDR3 totals 15 residues.

This chain links TRBV19 with TRBJ1-6; possible D gene TRBD1, 6 bases. CDR1 is LNHDA and CDR2 is SQIVND in the germline V gene (reference sequence). The V gene lost 5 bases and the J gene lost 3 bases, with 20 bases spanning the gap. This CDR3 is 18 amino acids long. CDR3 nucleotides: TGTGCCAGTAGTCCTCGGGGGGGCACCGGGGGCTATAATTCACCCCTCCACTTT. Its translation is CASSPRGGTGGYNSPLHF. The full variable domain, completed using reference TRBV19 and TRBJ1-6, is DGGITQSPKYLFRKEGQNVTLSCEQNLNHDAMYWYRQDPGQGLRLIYYSQIVNDFQKGDIAEGYSVSREKKESFPLTVTSAQKNPTAFYLCASSPRGGTGGYNSPLHFGNGTRLTVT.

This rearrangement joins TRBV19 to TRBJ1-1; no definite D call. Germline CDR1 reads LNHDA; CDR2 reads SQIVND (reference sequence). Trimming shortened V by 3 bases and J by 6 bases, and 11 bases separated the two germline ends. CDR3 length equals 13 residues. The CDR3 DNA follows: TGTGCCAGTAGTATTATGGTTGGCTCTGAAGCTTTCTTT. Translated: CASSIMVGSEAFF.

CDR3: CASSQEGEAGGRETQYF. The CDR3 region has the DNA TGTGCCAGCAGCCAAGAAGGGGAAGCGGGGGGGCGAGAGACCCAGTACTTC. The chain couples TRBV3-1 (or the pseudogene TRBV3-2) to TRBJ2-5, with 10 bases matching TRBD2. CDR1 and CDR2 (germline): LGHDT, YNNKEL (reference sequence). This CDR3 region has 17 residues. With V trimmed by 0 bases and J by 4 bases, 8 bases remained unmatched.

The chain is built from TRBV28 and TRBJ2-1; possible D gene TRBD2, 6 bases. CDR3 size: 13 residues. V lost 8 bases and J lost 7, with 15 bases in between. Germline CDR1 and CDR2: MDHEN and SYDVKM. DNA for the CDR3: TGTGCCAGCGAGCGAGGAGGGTTAAATGAGCAGTTCTTC. Translating gives CASERGGLNEQFF.

Comments on this clone: The identical CDR3 is also encoded by other nucleotide sequences in the sample. In DNA, the CDR3 is TGTGCCAGCAGCTTGGGGGAGACTAACGGTGGGGGCTACACCTTC. Residues: CASSLGETNGGGYTF. V and J are TRBV5-4 and TRBJ1-2; unclear D gene. Looked up from germline, CDR1 is SGHNT and CDR2 is YYREEE (reference sequence). V was clipped by 0 bases and J by 8 bases, with 17 bases between them. The CDR3 length is 15 residues.